This entry lists 32 T cell receptor beta chains sequenced from one sample in a study of blood T cell repertoires in COVID-19. Using immunoSEQ multiplex PCR, the repertoire was profiled, and TCRdb retains in-frame clones only, with some absent. The table records about 98,000 clones, approximately 80% of them present only once. The sequencing sample was made of peripheral blood. The origin of the receptors is a human donor in a cohort sampled during active COVID-19.

This sequence joins TRBV2 and TRBJ1-2, with TRBD1 identical over 9 bases. The CDR3 is 14 amino acids. With V trimmed by 5 bases and J by 6 bases, 7 bases remained unmatched. Germline V gives CDR1 SNHLY, CDR2 FYNNEI. CDR3 nucleotide sequence: TGTGCCAGCAGTCCGGACAGGGGAGAGGATGGCTACACCTTC. It codes for CASSPDRGEDGYTF. Full variable domain (missing parts from reference TRBV2 and TRBJ1-2): EPEVTQTPSHQVTQMGQEVILRCVPISNHLYFYWYRQILGQKVEFLVSFYNNEISEKSEIFDDQFSVERPDGSNFTLKIRSTKLEDSAMYFCASSPDRGEDGYTFGSGTRLTVV.

This chain links TRBV4-3 with TRBJ1-3; D gene ambiguous. The V gene lost 0 bases and the J gene lost 0 bases, with 12 bases spanning the gap. The CDR3 totals 17 residues. Germline V gene sequence: CDR1 LGHNA, CDR2 YSLEER. The chain's CDR3 is CASSQDLQVSSGNTIYF. DNA for the CDR3: TGCGCCAGCAGCCAAGATCTGCAGGTTTCCTCTGGAAACACCATATATTTT.

The genes are TRBV3-1 (or the pseudogene TRBV3-2) and TRBJ2-1; the match to TRBD2 covers 8 bases. CDR1 and CDR2 from the germline V gene are LGHDT and YNNKEL (reference sequence). With V trimmed by 7 bases and J by 8 bases, 10 bases remained unmatched. The CDR3 has 14 amino acids. CDR3 amino acids: CASTAGTRIDEQFF. As DNA, the CDR3 is TGTGCCAGCACAGCCGGGACTAGGATAGATGAGCAGTTCTTC.

CDR3 coding DNA: TGTGCCAGCAGCTCTCCACACCTAGCGGACACCTACAATGAGCAGTTCTTC. Translating it yields CASSSPHLADTYNEQFF. V gene TRBV11-2 combines with J gene TRBJ2-1; 7 bases map to TRBD2. The CDR3 is 17 residues long. Germline CDR1 is SGHAT and CDR2 is FQNNGV. V was clipped by 4 bases and J by 2 bases; unmatched bases: 11. Looking up the rest from reference TRBV11-2 and TRBJ2-1 gives the full variable domain: EAGVAQSPRYKIIEKRQSVAFWCNPISGHATLYWYQQILGQGPKLLIQFQNNGVVDDSQLPKDRFSAERLKGVDSTLKIQPAKLEDSAVYLCASSSPHLADTYNEQFFGPGTRLTVL.

J is TRBJ2-1 and V is TRBV7-3, with 10 bases fitting TRBD2. This CDR3 is 15 amino acids long. The ends lost 0 bases at V and 9 bases at J; junction bases unmatched: 5. The germline V gene has CDR1 SGHTA and CDR2 FQGTGA. The CDR3 region has the DNA TGTGCCAGCAGCTTAACCAGCGGGGGGGCCGCTGAGCAGTTCTTC. It translates to CASSLTSGGAAEQFF.

This clone was detected only a few times. This chain joins TRBV28 and TRBJ2-7; D is unresolved. This CDR3 has 13 residues. Germline CDR1 is MDHEN and CDR2 is SYDVKM. V lost 5 bases and J 9 bases, leaving 17 bases between the germline ends. The CDR3 bases are TGTGCCAGCAGTCTGAAGCCGGTGACTGGGCAGTACTTC. This encodes CASSLKPVTGQYF.

The chain uses TRBV4-2 and TRBJ2-7; 13 bases fit TRBD2. After removal of 0 bases from V and 0 bases from J, the junction contained 5 bases not matched to a gene. CDR3 length equals 18 residues. Germline V lookup: CDR1 LGHNA, CDR2 YNFKEQ. CDR3 sequence (DNA): TGTGCCAGCAGCCAAGAGGGGACTAGCGGGGCTTACTCCTACGAGCAGTACTTC. Residues: CASSQEGTSGAYSYEQYF.

This clone has only one observation. The chain uses TRBV27 and TRBJ1-1, with D tentatively TRBD1 (6 bases). Germline V gene lookup returns CDR1 MNHEY and CDR2 SMNVEV (reference sequence). Trimming shortened V by 5 bases and J by 2 bases, and 24 bases separated the two germline ends. The CDR3 is made up of 18 amino acids. Written as DNA, the CDR3 is TGTGCCAGCAGTCCAATCCTCCTTTCACGCAGGGGAAACACTGAAGCTTTCTTT. Protein: CASSPILLSRRGNTEAFF.

The V call is TRBV28, the J call TRBJ2-7; weak D call: TRBD2 (5 bases). The CDR3 extends over 13 amino acids. From germline, CDR1 is MDHEN and CDR2 SYDVKM. V lost 5 bases, J lost 2 bases, and 10 bases lay in between. The CDR3, as DNA: TGTGCCAGCAGTCTCTACGGGGCCTACGAGCAGTACTTC. It codes for CASSLYGAYEQYF.

The chain combines TRBV9 with TRBJ2-1; the match to TRBD2 covers 7 bases. Per germline, CDR1 SGDLS and CDR2 YYNGEE. The V segment lost 0 bases and the J segment 2 bases; nucleotides outside the gene matches: 2. CDR3 length: 15 residues. The CDR3: CASSVASGTYNEQFF. The CDR3 DNA follows: TGTGCCAGCAGCGTAGCTAGCGGCACCTACAATGAGCAGTTCTTC.

The chain has TRBV3-1 (or the pseudogene TRBV3-2) and TRBJ1-3, with 8 bases lining up with TRBD1. Per the germline V gene, CDR1 is LGHDT and CDR2 is YNNKEL (reference sequence). Losses at the gene ends were 0 bases for V and 4 bases for J; bases not matched to a gene: 14. The CDR3 has 19 amino acids. CDR3 loop: CASSQDIAGQGASGNTIYF. The CDR3 coding sequence is TGTGCCAGCAGCCAAGATATTGCGGGGCAGGGGGCATCGGGAAACACCATATATTTT.

This clone was counted a single time. The rearrangement links TRBV18 to TRBJ2-3, with 8 bases matching TRBD2. Per germline, CDR1 KGHSH and CDR2 LQKENI. Trimming removed 4 bases from V and 5 bases from J; junction bases left unmatched: 14. The CDR3 spans 17 residues. This CDR3 reads CASSLTTASGSRDTQYF. Here the CDR3 DNA reads TGTGCCAGCTCACTCACGACGGCTAGCGGGTCTAGAGATACGCAGTATTTT.

The V and J genes are TRBV5-5 and TRBJ1-3; D not resolved. The V gene lost 0 bases and the J gene lost 0 bases, with 7 bases spanning the gap. This CDR3 region has 15 residues. Germline CDR1 is SGHKS and CDR2 is YYEKEE (reference sequence). The DNA for the CDR3 is TGTGCCAGCAGCTTGGCCGGGGTCTCTGGAAACACCATATATTTT. Amino acids: CASSLAGVSGNTIYF. The full variable domain, completed using reference TRBV5-5 and TRBJ1-3, is DAGVTQSPTHLIKTRGQQVTLRCSPISGHKSVSWYQQVLGQGPQFIFQYYEKEERGRGNFPDRFSARQFPNYSSELNVNALLLGDSALYLCASSLAGVSGNTIYFGEGSWLTVV.

This chain links TRBV9 with TRBJ2-1, with unresolved D. Germline CDR1 is SGDLS and CDR2 is YYNGEE. V gave up 0 bases and J gave up 7 bases, with 14 bases separating them. This CDR3 has 15 residues. The CDR3 loop is CASSVAPSSRNEQFF. For the CDR3, the DNA is TGTGCCAGCAGCGTAGCACCCTCAAGCCGGAATGAGCAGTTCTTC. The variable domain in full, completed from reference TRBV9 and TRBJ2-1, reads DSGVTQTPKHLITATGQRVTLRCSPRSGDLSVYWYQQSLDQGLQFLIQYYNGEERAKGNILERFSAQQFPDLHSELNLSSLELGDSALYFCASSVAPSSRNEQFFGPGTRLTVL.

The sample holds one count of this clone. The chain joins TRBV9 to TRBJ2-1; D might be TRBD2 (6 bases). The V end was cut by 4 bases, the J end by 6 bases, with 20 bases between. CDR1 is SGDLS and CDR2 is YYNGEE in the germline V gene. This CDR3 is built from 16 residues. This CDR3 is CASSPRHGTPGNEQFF. The CDR3 nucleotides read TGTGCCAGCAGCCCCAGACACGGGACTCCCGGCAATGAGCAGTTCTTC.

CDR3 sequence reads: CASSLSASAYEQYF. CDR3 coding DNA: TGTGCCAGCAGTTTATCAGCCTCGGCCTACGAGCAGTACTTC. The chain couples TRBV27 to TRBJ2-7; D unresolved. CDR1 is MNHEY, CDR2 SMNVEV, per germline (reference sequence). The CDR3 has 14 residues. The ends were cut back, 0 bases at V and 2 bases at J, with 8 bases in the middle.

This chain joins TRBV5-1 and TRBJ1-1, with D unclear. The CDR3 spans 12 residues. Germline values: CDR1 SGHRS, CDR2 YFSETQ. Trimming left V 0 bases short and J 6 bases short, with 6 bases between. The CDR3 region is CASSLDLAEAFF. The DNA of the CDR3 is TGCGCCAGCAGCTTGGACTTGGCTGAAGCTTTCTTT.

The chain carries TRBV20-1 and TRBJ1-2, with D perhaps matching TRBD1 (5 bases). The CDR3 is 16 residues long. Per germline, CDR1 DFQATT and CDR2 SNEGSKA (reference sequence). The V and J ends lost 3 bases and 2 bases respectively, with 19 bases between them. The CDR3, as DNA: TGCAGTGCTAGTCCCCCTCCGGCAGGGCGGAACTATGGCTACACCTTC. Its protein product is CSASPPPAGRNYGYTF.

CDR3 region: CASSLVGGTNTEAFF. CDR3 DNA: TGTGCCAGCAGCTTAGTAGGGGGTACGAACACTGAAGCTTTCTTT. The chain couples TRBV11-1 to TRBJ1-1; D is possibly TRBD1 (6 bases). V lost 1 base to trimming and J lost 1 base, with 10 bases between them. CDR3 size: 15 residues. CDR1 and CDR2 (germline): SGHAT, FQDESV (reference sequence).

V usage is TRBV18 and J usage is TRBJ1-4; 9 nucleotides agree with TRBD1. Trimming cost V 6 bases and J 5 bases; bases outside gene matches: 7. This CDR3 comprises 15 residues. The germline gives CDR1 KGHSH, CDR2 LQKENI. CDR3 bases: TGTGCCAGCTCGCCTACCGGGACAGGGAATGAAAAACTGTTTTTT. It codes for CASSPTGTGNEKLFF.

This chain's CDR3 is CASGLAYEQYF. The CDR3 DNA reads as TGTGCCAGCGGACTAGCCTACGAGCAGTACTTC. The chain is built from TRBV6-6 and TRBJ2-7; 7 nucleotides match TRBD2. The CDR3 runs to 11 residues. The V segment lost 8 bases and the J segment 2 bases; nucleotides outside the gene matches: 0. Looked up from germline, CDR1 is MNHNY and CDR2 is SVGAGI (reference sequence).

The chain is built from TRBV27 and TRBJ2-2, with 7 bases that match TRBD1. The CDR3 length is 19 residues. Trimming removed 4 bases from V and 1 base from J; junction bases left unmatched: 15. Looked up from germline, CDR1 is MNHEY and CDR2 is SMNVEV (reference sequence). For the CDR3, the DNA is TGTGCCAGCAGTTCCGACCTTTACAGGGGCGATTGGAACACCGGGGAGCTGTTTTTT. This gives the protein CASSSDLYRGDWNTGELFF.

With respect to this clone: Relative to the germline gene, one junction end is altered; a read error may explain this. This chain links TRBV4-1 with TRBJ2-7, with TRBD2 identical over 7 bases. Germline V lookup: CDR1 MGHRA, CDR2 YSYEKL. The CDR3 contains 17 residues. This chain's CDR3 is CASSQGRASGYSYEQYF. The CDR3 region has the DNA TGCGCCAGCAGTCAAGGGAGGGCTAGCGGTTACTCCTACGAGCAGTACTTC.

The genes are TRBV4-3 and TRBJ1-4; 7 bases match TRBD1. Germline CDR1 reads LGHNA; CDR2 reads YSLEER. J gave up 6 bases and V 0 bases, and 16 bases lay outside the gene matches. CDR3 length: 19 amino acids. The CDR3 spells CASSQDLMKGAGWYEKLFF. CDR3 coding DNA: TGCGCCAGCAGCCAAGATCTCATGAAGGGGGCTGGATGGTATGAAAAACTGTTTTTT.

This chain links TRBV19 with TRBJ2-2, with D possibly being TRBD2 (6 bases). The germline V gene has CDR1 LNHDA and CDR2 SQIVND (reference sequence). CDR3 length: 16 residues. V gave up 4 bases and J gave up 2 bases, with 14 bases separating them. CDR3 coding DNA: TGTGCCAGTAGTACAGCCGGACTATTAAACACCGGGGAGCTGTTTTTT. This gives the protein CASSTAGLLNTGELFF.

The chain is built from TRBV19 and TRBJ1-6, with 8 bases identical to TRBD1. Germline CDR1 and CDR2: LNHDA and SQIVND (reference sequence). V shed 6 bases and J 11 bases; nucleotides not matched to a gene: 12. This CDR3 has 15 amino acids. The CDR3 nucleotides are TGTGCCAGTAGGCCTGCGGACAGGGCCAGGACACCCCTCCACTTT. It yields the protein CASRPADRARTPLHF.

The J gene is TRBJ2-5, the V gene TRBV5-1, with 9 bases identical to TRBD1. The CDR3 totals 15 residues. Trimming at V came to 4 bases and at J to 0 bases, leaving 4 bases not matched to a gene. CDR1 is SGHRS and CDR2 is YFSETQ in the germline V gene. CDR3 sequence: CASSRTGEYQETQYF. The CDR3 DNA is TGCGCCAGCAGCAGGACAGGGGAATACCAAGAGACCCAGTACTTC.

This rearrangement joins TRBV28 to TRBJ2-3; TRBD2 agrees at 9 bases. With 6 bases clipped from V and 6 bases from J, the junction kept 16 bases outside the gene matches. The germline gives CDR1 MDHEN, CDR2 SYDVKM. CDR3 size: 17 residues. The CDR3, as DNA: TGTGCCAGCAGCCTCCCCCAGCGGGGGGCCGTCTTTGATACGCAGTATTTT. It translates to CASSLPQRGAVFDTQYF.

The gene calls are TRBV6-5 and TRBJ1-4, with no clear D. The CDR3 contains 15 residues. Trimming left V 6 bases short and J 8 bases short, with 19 bases between. Germline V gives CDR1 MNHEY, CDR2 SVGAGI. Here the CDR3 reads CASSRTRAREEKLFF. The CDR3 region has the DNA TGTGCCAGCAGCCGCACTAGGGCGAGGGAGGAAAAACTGTTTTTT.

The sample holds a few counts of this clone. V is TRBV9 and J is TRBJ1-2; D unresolved. This CDR3 is 12 amino acids long. The germline V gene encodes CDR1 SGDLS and CDR2 YYNGEE. V shed 7 bases and J shed 4 bases, with 11 bases lying between them. Here the CDR3 reads CASGPMRYGYTF. CDR3 nucleotides: TGTGCCAGCGGGCCAATGCGCTATGGCTACACCTTC.

J is TRBJ2-7 and V is TRBV2; possibly TRBD2 for D (6 bases). Looked up from germline, CDR1 is SNHLY and CDR2 is FYNNEI. Deletions cut 1 base from V and 2 bases from J, with 18 bases between. The CDR3 consists of 17 residues. The CDR3 DNA reads as TGTGCCAGCAGTGAAGTTGGAGGTGGGGGGTTTGCCTACGAGCAGTACTTC. It specifies CASSEVGGGGFAYEQYF.

The chain has TRBV5-1 and TRBJ2-7, with TRBD1 matching 11 bases. Germline V gene lookup returns CDR1 SGHRS and CDR2 YFSETQ. The CDR3 is made up of 14 amino acids. V shed 4 bases, J shed 5 bases, and the junction held 5 bases outside the gene matches. CDR3: CASSIRDRGDEQYF. The DNA of the CDR3 is TGCGCCAGCAGCATCCGGGACAGGGGGGACGAGCAGTACTTC. The full variable domain, completed using reference TRBV5-1 and TRBJ2-7, is KAGVTQTPRYLIKTRGQQVTLSCSPISGHRSVSWYQQTPGQGLQFLFEYFSETQRNKGNFPGRFSGRQFSNSRSEMNVSTLELGDSALYLCASSIRDRGDEQYFGPGTRLTVT.